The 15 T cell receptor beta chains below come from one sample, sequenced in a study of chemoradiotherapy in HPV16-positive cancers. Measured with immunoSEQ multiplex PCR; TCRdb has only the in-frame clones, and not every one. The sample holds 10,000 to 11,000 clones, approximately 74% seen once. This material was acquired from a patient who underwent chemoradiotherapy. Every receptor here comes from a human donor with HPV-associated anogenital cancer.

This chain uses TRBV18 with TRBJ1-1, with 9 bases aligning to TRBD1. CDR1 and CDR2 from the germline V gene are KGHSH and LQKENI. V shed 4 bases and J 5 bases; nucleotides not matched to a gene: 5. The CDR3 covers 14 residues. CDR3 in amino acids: CASSQDRGQTEAFF. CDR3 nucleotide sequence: TGTGCCAGCTCACAGGACAGGGGTCAAACTGAAGCTTTCTTT. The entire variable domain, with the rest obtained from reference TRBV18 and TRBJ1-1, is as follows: NAGVMQNPRHLVRRRGQEARLRCSPMKGHSHVYWYRQLPEEGLKFMVYLQKENIIDESGMPKERFSAEFPKEGPSILRIQQVVRGDSAAYFCASSQDRGQTEAFFGQGTRLTVV.

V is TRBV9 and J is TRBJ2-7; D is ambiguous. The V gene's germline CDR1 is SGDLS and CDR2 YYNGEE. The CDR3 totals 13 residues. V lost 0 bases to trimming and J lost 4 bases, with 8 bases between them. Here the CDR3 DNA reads TGTGCCAGCAGCGTAGGACCGCTTTACGAGCAGTACTTC. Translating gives CASSVGPLYEQYF.

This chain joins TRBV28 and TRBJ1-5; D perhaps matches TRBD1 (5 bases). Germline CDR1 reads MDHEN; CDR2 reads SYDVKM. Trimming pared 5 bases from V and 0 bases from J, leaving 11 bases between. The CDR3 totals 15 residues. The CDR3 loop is CASSRRAYSNQPQHF. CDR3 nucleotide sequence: TGTGCCAGCAGTCGCAGGGCCTATAGCAATCAGCCCCAGCATTTT.

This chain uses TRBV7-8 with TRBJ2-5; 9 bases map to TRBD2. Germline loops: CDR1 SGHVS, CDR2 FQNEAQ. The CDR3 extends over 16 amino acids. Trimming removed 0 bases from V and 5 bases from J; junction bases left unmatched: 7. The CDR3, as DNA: TGTGCCAGCAGCTTAGCTGGCCTAGCGGGGATGGAGACCCAGTACTTC. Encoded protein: CASSLAGLAGMETQYF.

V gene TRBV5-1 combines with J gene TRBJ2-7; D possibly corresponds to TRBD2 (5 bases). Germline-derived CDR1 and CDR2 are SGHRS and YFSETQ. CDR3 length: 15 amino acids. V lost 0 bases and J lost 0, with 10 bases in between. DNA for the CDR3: TGCGCCAGCAGCTTGGGCCAGGAGGTCTCCTACGAGCAGTACTTC. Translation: CASSLGQEVSYEQYF.

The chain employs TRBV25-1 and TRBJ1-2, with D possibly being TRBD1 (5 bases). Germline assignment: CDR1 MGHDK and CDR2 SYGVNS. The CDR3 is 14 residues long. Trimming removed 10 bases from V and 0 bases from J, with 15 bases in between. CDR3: CAILRGVTNYGYTF. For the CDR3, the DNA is TGTGCCATCCTGCGGGGGGTGACTAACTATGGCTACACCTTC.

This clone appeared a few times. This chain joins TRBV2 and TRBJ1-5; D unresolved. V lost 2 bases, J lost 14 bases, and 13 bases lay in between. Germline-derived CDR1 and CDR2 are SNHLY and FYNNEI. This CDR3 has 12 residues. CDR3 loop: CASSERSPVEHF. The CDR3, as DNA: TGTGCCAGCAGTGAACGAAGTCCTGTAGAGCATTTT. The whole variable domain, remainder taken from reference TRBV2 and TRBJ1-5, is EPEVTQTPSHQVTQMGQEVILRCVPISNHLYFYWYRQILGQKVEFLVSFYNNEISEKSEIFDDQFSVERPDGSNFTLKIRSTKLEDSAMYFCASSERSPVEHFGDGTRLSIL.

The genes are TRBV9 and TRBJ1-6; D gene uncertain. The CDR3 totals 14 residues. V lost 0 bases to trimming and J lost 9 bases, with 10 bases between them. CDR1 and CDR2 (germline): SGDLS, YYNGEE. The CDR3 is CASSVGADGSPLHF. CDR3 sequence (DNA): TGTGCCAGCAGCGTAGGCGCTGATGGTTCACCCCTCCACTTT.

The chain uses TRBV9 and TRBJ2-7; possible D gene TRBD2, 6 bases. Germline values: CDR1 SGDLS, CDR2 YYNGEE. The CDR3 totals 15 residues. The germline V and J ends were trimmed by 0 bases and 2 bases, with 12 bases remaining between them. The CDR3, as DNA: TGTGCCAGCAGCGTAGAAGTCGGGGGTCCCTACGAGCAGTACTTC. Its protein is CASSVEVGGPYEQYF.

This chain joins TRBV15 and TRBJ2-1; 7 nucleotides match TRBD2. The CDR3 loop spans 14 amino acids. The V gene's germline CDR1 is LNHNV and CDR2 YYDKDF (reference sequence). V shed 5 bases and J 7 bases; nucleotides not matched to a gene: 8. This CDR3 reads CATSRRDGGNEQFF. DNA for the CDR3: TGTGCCACCAGCCGGCGGGACGGGGGGAATGAGCAGTTCTTC.

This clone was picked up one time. CDR3 sequence: CSGKTSGRTDTQYF. The CDR3 DNA reads as TGCAGCGGGAAGACTAGCGGACGAACAGATACGCAGTATTTT. The chain links TRBV29-1 to TRBJ2-3; 9 bases align to TRBD2. This CDR3 contains 14 residues. After removal of 7 bases from V and 3 bases from J, the junction contained 8 bases not matched to a gene. Per the germline V gene, CDR1 is SQVTM and CDR2 is ANQGSEA.

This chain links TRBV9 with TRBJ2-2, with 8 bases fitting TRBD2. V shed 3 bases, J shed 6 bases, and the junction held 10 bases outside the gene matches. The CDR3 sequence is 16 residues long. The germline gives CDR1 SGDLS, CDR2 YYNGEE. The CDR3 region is CASSEQPGLVSGELFF. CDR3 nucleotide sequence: TGTGCCAGCAGCGAGCAGCCGGGACTAGTGTCCGGGGAGCTGTTTTTT.

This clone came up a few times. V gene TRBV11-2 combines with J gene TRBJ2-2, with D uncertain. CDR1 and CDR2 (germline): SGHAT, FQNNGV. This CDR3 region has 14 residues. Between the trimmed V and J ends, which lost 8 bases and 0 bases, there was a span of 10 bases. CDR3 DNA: TGTGCCAGCCGGCGTTCCCCGAACACCGGGGAGCTGTTTTTT. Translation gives CASRRSPNTGELFF.

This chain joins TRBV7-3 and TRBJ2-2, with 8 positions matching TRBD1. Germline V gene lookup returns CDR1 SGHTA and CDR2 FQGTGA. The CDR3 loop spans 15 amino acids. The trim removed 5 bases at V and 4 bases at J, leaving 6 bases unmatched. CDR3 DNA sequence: TGTGCCAGCAGCAAACAGGACAGGGCCACCGGGGAGCTGTTTTTT. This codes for CASSKQDRATGELFF.

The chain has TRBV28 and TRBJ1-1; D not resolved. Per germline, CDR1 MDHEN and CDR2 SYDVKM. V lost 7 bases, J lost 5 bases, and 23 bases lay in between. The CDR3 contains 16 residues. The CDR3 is CASKLPGRGLLTEAFF. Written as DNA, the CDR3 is TGTGCCAGCAAGTTGCCGGGCCGAGGCCTTTTGACTGAAGCTTTCTTT.